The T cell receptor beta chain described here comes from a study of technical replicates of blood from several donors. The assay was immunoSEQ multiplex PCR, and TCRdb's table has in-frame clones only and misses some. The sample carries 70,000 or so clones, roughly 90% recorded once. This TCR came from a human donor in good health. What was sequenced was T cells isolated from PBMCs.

CDR3 bases: TGTGCCAGCTCACCAGGACAGGGAGATCAGCCCCAGCATTTT. Amino acids: CASSPGQGDQPQHF. The chain uses TRBV18 and TRBJ1-5; 8 nucleotides align to TRBD1. The germline gives CDR1 KGHSH, CDR2 LQKENI. This CDR3 is 14 amino acids long. Trimming cost V 2 bases and J 5 bases; bases outside gene matches: 2.